These T cell receptor beta chains were read from a single sample in a study of T cell changes during pregnancy in multiple sclerosis. The assay was immunoSEQ multiplex PCR, and TCRdb's table has in-frame clones only and misses some. The sample yields around 47,000 clones, 85% to 95% seen once. Specimen: CD8+ T cells from peripheral blood mononuclear cells, collected in the first trimester of pregnancy. These receptors came from a female donor with multiple sclerosis, enrolled in a pregnancy study. Both conserved end residues are part of each CDR3. D genes are given only for firm matches. The listing skips clone size in some rows; elsewhere it reads once, few, many or a size class.

j_gene	abundance	d_gene	v_gene	CDR3aa	CDR3nt
TRBJ1-5	.	TRBD1	TRBV28	CASSQGTGGQPQHF	TGTGCCAGCAGTCAAGGGACAGGGGGACAGCCCCAGCATTTT
TRBJ2-1	medium-sized	TRBD1	TRBV9	CASSVAYRGPYNEQFF	TGTGCCAGCAGCGTGGCCTACAGGGGACCCTACAATGAGCAGTTCTTC
TRBJ2-1	.	.	TRBV5-1	CASSFRWEGGNEQFF	TGCGCCAGCAGCTTCAGGTGGGAGGGGGGTAATGAGCAGTTCTTC
TRBJ2-1	.	TRBD2	TRBV2	CASSRAGGRSSPYNEQFF	TGTGCCAGCAGTCGAGCGGGAGGGCGTAGCTCGCCCTACAATGAGCAGTTCTTC
TRBJ1-1	.	.	TRBV6-6	CASTPGGTEAFF	TGTGCCAGCACCCCGGGGGGCACTGAAGCTTTCTTT
TRBJ2-7	.	TRBD1	TRBV5-5	CASSWDRGSYEQYF	TGTGCCAGCAGCTGGGACAGGGGGTCCTACGAGCAGTACTTC
TRBJ1-1	.	.	TRBV4-1	CASSQDGGVDTEAFF	TGCGCCAGCAGCCAAGATGGGGGGGTGGACACTGAAGCTTTCTTT
TRBJ2-1	.	.	TRBV27	CASVAGRTEFF	TGTGCCAGCGTCGCGGGTCGGACTGAGTTCTTC
TRBJ2-3	.	TRBD2	TRBV13	CASSSPAGGTDTQYF	TGTGCCAGCAGCTCCCCGGCGGGGGGCACAGATACGCAGTATTTT
TRBJ2-1	.	TRBD2	TRBV2	CASVGLAGGRNEQFF	TGTGCCAGCGTAGGGCTAGCGGGGGGGCGCAATGAGCAGTTCTTC
TRBJ1-1	.	TRBD1	TRBV10-3	CAIRSGTGTLNTEAFF	TGTGCCATCAGGAGTGGGACAGGGACTTTGAACACTGAAGCTTTCTTT
TRBJ2-7	.	.	TRBV27	CATSVQEGAYEQYF	TGTGCCACCTCAGTACAGGAGGGTGCCTACGAGCAGTACTTC
TRBJ2-7	.	.	TRBV15	CATSRDGAGYEQYF	TGTGCCACCAGCAGAGATGGGGCAGGTTACGAGCAGTACTTC
TRBJ2-7	.	.	TRBV4-1	CASSQVLNYEQYF	TGCGCCAGCAGCCAAGTACTTAACTACGAGCAGTACTTC
TRBJ2-7	.	.	TRBV4-2	CASSGGSGEQYF	TGTGCCAGCAGCGGGGGGAGTGGGGAGCAGTACTTC
TRBJ2-7	.	.	TRBV9	CASSAAPGYPSYEQYF	TGTGCCAGCAGCGCAGCCCCAGGGTATCCTTCCTACGAGCAGTACTTC
TRBJ1-5	.	TRBD1	TRBV5-4	CASSVQGNSNQPQHF	TGTGCCAGCAGCGTACAGGGGAATAGCAATCAGCCCCAGCATTTT
TRBJ1-1	few	.	TRBV19	CASSRGIVTEAFF	TGTGCCAGTAGTCGGGGGATTGTCACTGAAGCTTTCTTT
TRBJ2-5	once	.	TRBV27	CASSGGGETQYF	TGTGCCAGCTCGGGTGGAGGGGAGACCCAGTACTTC
TRBJ2-1	.	.	TRBV18	CASSNNEGDEQFF	TGTGCCAGCTCAAACAACGAGGGGGATGAGCAGTTCTTC
TRBJ2-2	.	.	TRBV7-9	CASSEHRDTGELFF	TGTGCCAGCAGCGAACACAGGGACACCGGGGAGCTGTTTTTT
TRBJ2-5	.	TRBD1	TRBV7-2	CASSLFGQGVGETQYF	TGTGCCAGCAGCTTATTCGGACAGGGGGTCGGAGAGACCCAGTACTTC
TRBJ2-7	.	.	TRBV11-2	CASSPGAALLAYEQYF	TGTGCCAGCAGCCCAGGGGCAGCCCTCCTAGCCTACGAGCAGTACTTC
TRBJ1-1	.	.	TRBV4-3	CASSQEGGGWHTEAFF	TGCGCCAGCAGCCAAGAGGGGGGAGGGTGGCACACTGAAGCTTTCTTT
TRBJ2-1	.	TRBD1	TRBV29-1	CSASTGGADSEQFF	TGCAGCGCGTCGACAGGGGGCGCAGATAGTGAGCAGTTCTTC
TRBJ2-3	.	.	TRBV7-9	CASLLVGTDTQYF	TGTGCCAGTCTACTAGTCGGCACAGATACGCAGTATTTT
TRBJ2-1	.	TRBD2	TRBV27	CAISAGLGNEQFF	TGTGCCATATCAGCGGGGCTCGGGAATGAGCAGTTCTTC
TRBJ1-1	.	.	TRBV6-5	CATRKIGEAFF	TGTGCCACCAGGAAAATCGGTGAAGCTTTCTTT
TRBJ1-2	.	.	TRBV19	CASSYGGSYGYTF	TGTGCCAGTAGTTACGGGGGATCCTATGGCTACACCTTC
TRBJ2-7	.	.	TRBV27	CASSLKGFSGYEQYF	TGTGCCAGCAGTTTAAAAGGTTTTTCGGGGTACGAGCAGTACTTC
TRBJ2-1	.	.	TRBV6-4	CASSEDRGEQFF	TGTGCCAGCAGTGAAGACCGAGGTGAGCAGTTCTTC
TRBJ2-7	.	TRBD1	TRBV27	CATSSGTGSYEQYF	TGTGCCACATCGTCCGGGACAGGCTCCTACGAGCAGTACTTC
TRBJ2-5	.	.	TRBV5-5	CASSFDWQGFQETQYF	TGTGCCAGCAGCTTCGACTGGCAGGGCTTCCAAGAGACCCAGTACTTC
TRBJ1-3	once	.	TRBV7-2	CASRGDWSGNTIYF	TGTGCCAGCAGGGGAGACTGGTCTGGAAACACCATATATTTT
TRBJ2-2	.	TRBD1	TRBV15	CATSRGTGKVAGELFF	TGTGCCACCAGCAGAGGGACAGGGAAAGTGGCCGGGGAGCTGTTTTTT
TRBJ1-5	.	TRBD1	TRBV7-9	CASSSSGQGVYQPQHF	TGTGCCAGCAGCTCAAGTGGTCAGGGGGTGTATCAGCCCCAGCATTTT
TRBJ2-3	.	TRBD2	TRBV27	CASQTSGSSDTQYF	TGTGCCAGTCAGACTAGCGGGAGTTCAGATACGCAGTATTTT
TRBJ1-5	.	.	TRBV5-5	CASSPGTSNSNQPQHF	TGTGCCAGCAGCCCCGGGACAAGCAATAGCAATCAGCCCCAGCATTTT
TRBJ2-1	.	TRBD1	TRBV30	CAWRDRGQPYNEQFF	TGTGCCTGGAGAGACAGGGGGCAACCTTACAATGAGCAGTTCTTC
TRBJ1-1	.	.	TRBV20-1	CSASMVGEAFF	TGCAGTGCTAGTATGGTCGGTGAAGCTTTCTTT
TRBJ1-1	.	TRBD1	TRBV7-8	CASSSRQGRHTEAFF	TGTGCCAGCAGCTCCCGACAGGGGAGGCACACTGAAGCTTTCTTT
TRBJ2-3	.	TRBD2	TRBV30	CASSHSLPGLAGGPGSPTDTQYF	TGTGCCTCCTCGCACAGCTTACCGGGACTAGCGGGAGGGCCAGGGTCTCCCACAGATACGCAGTATTTT
TRBJ2-3	.	TRBD1	TRBV11-1	CASSRTGGGTDTQYF	TGTGCCAGCAGCCGGACAGGGGGCGGTACAGATACGCAGTATTTT
TRBJ2-1	.	TRBD1	TRBV7-6	CASSAGTGGDEQFF	TGTGCCAGCAGCGCCGGGACAGGGGGCGATGAGCAGTTCTTC
TRBJ2-1	.	TRBD2	TRBV15	CATSRFSGDEQFF	TGTGCCACCAGCAGATTCAGCGGGGATGAGCAGTTCTTC
TRBJ2-3	.	.	TRBV7-6	CASSPPRGSFDTDTQYF	TGTGCCAGCAGCCCGCCTAGGGGGTCTTTTGACACAGATACGCAGTATTTT
TRBJ2-5	.	TRBD1	TRBV9	CASSVATGVGETQYF	TGTGCCAGCAGCGTAGCTACAGGGGTAGGGGAGACCCAGTACTTC
TRBJ2-7	.	TRBD1	TRBV5-1	CASSSGTGGYEQYF	TGCGCCAGCAGCTCCGGGACAGGGGGGTACGAGCAGTACTTC
TRBJ1-2	.	.	TRBV7-9	CASTPDYGYTF	TGTGCCTCAACCCCAGACTATGGCTACACCTTC
TRBJ2-1	.	TRBD2	TRBV4-1	CASSQSRLASSSYNEQFF	TGCGCCAGCAGCCAATCCCGACTAGCCTCTTCCTCCTACAATGAGCAGTTCTTC
TRBJ1-5	.	.	TRBV4-1	CASSQEGGGNQPQHF	TGCGCCAGCAGCCAAGAGGGGGGTGGCAATCAGCCCCAGCATTTT
TRBJ1-2	.	TRBD1	TRBV18	CASSPRGRGHYGYTF	TGTGCCAGCTCACCACGGGGCAGGGGGCACTATGGCTACACCTTC
TRBJ2-7	.	TRBD2	TRBV7-2	CASSLPASGRGHEQYF	TGTGCCAGCAGCTTACCTGCTAGCGGGAGGGGCCACGAGCAGTACTTC
TRBJ2-1	.	.	TRBV7-8	CASSPESLSYNEQFF	TGTGCCAGCAGCCCGGAGTCCCTCTCCTACAATGAGCAGTTCTTC